A selection of T cell receptor beta chains follows, all from one sample in a study of cytomegalovirus exposure and HLA in healthy donors. Libraries were prepared by immunoSEQ multiplex PCR; TCRdb keeps only in-frame clonotypes and omits some of them. Here the sample spans approximately 67,000 clones, 80% to 90% being singletons. The sequenced sample consisted of PBMCs. These receptors originate from a young woman in good health and CMV-seropositive. The CDR3 runs from the conserved cysteine through the conserved F or W. Each record gives: J gene, V gene, D gene, clone size, CDR3 protein, CDR3 DNA. The D gene is left open where the match is weak. Part of the rows lack a size; the others show once, few, many or a class for expanded clones.

TRBJ2-7,TRBV30,TRBD1,NA,CAWSPWTGNHEQYF,TGTGCCTGGAGTCCTTGGACAGGGAACCACGAGCAGTACTTC
TRBJ1-2,TRBV7-9,TRBD1,NA,CASSLEADRVVRTF,TGTGCCAGCAGCTTAGAGGCCGACAGGGTGGTTCGCACCTTC
TRBJ2-3,TRBV11-2,TRBD2,once,CPQPSGRAVTQYF,TGTCCCCAGCCCAGCGGGAGGGCCGTTACGCAGTATTTT
TRBJ2-1,TRBV5-6,TRBD2,NA,CASSFGRASGNEQFF,TGTGCCAGCAGCTTCGGGAGGGCCTCGGGAAATGAGCAGTTCTTC
TRBJ1-2,TRBV4-1,TRBD1,NA,CASSQDPRGQGDNGYTF,TGCGCCAGCAGCCAAGATCCAAGAGGACAGGGGGATAATGGCTACACCTTC
TRBJ1-3,TRBV7-9,NA,NA,CASSLIQRKPGNTIYF,TGTGCCAGCAGCTTAATTCAGAGGAAGCCTGGAAACACCATATATTTT
TRBJ1-1,TRBV25-1,TRBD1,NA,CASSRTGNTEAFF,TGTGCCAGCTCACGGACAGGGAACACTGAAGCTTTCTTT
TRBJ1-1,TRBV27,NA,NA,CATIRGGDTEAFF,TGTGCCACAATAAGGGGGGGGGACACTGAAGCTTTCTTT
TRBJ2-7,TRBV27,TRBD1,NA,CASSLQGAYEQYF,TGTGCCAGCAGCCTACAGGGGGCGTACGAGCAGTACTTC
TRBJ2-1,TRBV7-2,TRBD2,NA,CASSPRIAGSSYNEQFF,TGTGCCAGCAGCCCCCGGATAGCGGGCAGCTCCTACAATGAGCAGTTCTTC
TRBJ2-3,TRBV7-8,NA,few,CASSSLNGFQEYTDTQYF,TGTGCCAGCAGCTCCCTGAATGGTTTTCAGGAATACACAGATACGCAGTATTTT
TRBJ2-7,TRBV5-1,TRBD1,NA,CASSLQGDYEQYF,TGCGCCAGCAGCTTGCAGGGGGACTACGAGCAGTACTTC
TRBJ2-7,TRBV30,NA,NA,CAWTPGLRVSEQYF,TGTGCCTGGACCCCTGGTCTAAGAGTGAGCGAGCAGTACTTC
TRBJ2-3,TRBV4-1,TRBD2,NA,CASSQVFASGKYF,TGCGCCAGCAGCCAAGTGTTCGCTAGCGGAAAGTATTTT
TRBJ1-1,TRBV4-1,TRBD1,NA,CASSHDRGAAEAFF,TGCGCCAGCAGCCACGACAGGGGCGCCGCTGAAGCTTTCTTT
TRBJ2-5,TRBV27,TRBD2,NA,CASSESGRALETQYF,TGTGCCAGCAGTGAGAGTGGGAGGGCCCTGGAGACCCAGTACTTC
TRBJ2-7,TRBV5-4,TRBD2,NA,CASSGTSGRSLSEQYF,TGTGCCAGCAGCGGGACTAGCGGGAGATCCCTCTCCGAGCAGTACTTC
TRBJ2-7,TRBV7-2,TRBD1,NA,CASSWTGSNYEQYF,TGTGCCAGCAGCTGGACAGGATCAAACTACGAGCAGTACTTC
TRBJ2-3,TRBV2,NA,NA,CASGLLSTDTQYF,TGTGCCAGCGGACTACTGAGCACAGATACGCAGTATTTT
TRBJ1-4,TRBV7-8,NA,NA,CASSYGHPISTNEKLFF,TGTGCCAGCAGCTACGGACATCCGATATCAACTAATGAAAAACTGTTTTTT
TRBJ2-2,TRBV27,TRBD2,NA,CASSFGSGLAGNTGELFF,TGTGCCAGCAGTTTTGGGTCGGGACTAGCGGGGAACACCGGGGAGCTGTTTTTT
TRBJ1-2,TRBV2,TRBD1,NA,CASSEALRAGGYGYTF,TGTGCCAGCAGTGAAGCGCTCAGGGCAGGGGGCTATGGCTACACCTTC
TRBJ2-1,TRBV7-9,NA,NA,CASRTDYNEQFF,TGTGCCAGCAGGACAGATTACAATGAGCAGTTCTTC
TRBJ2-5,TRBV6-4,NA,NA,CASSDSPQETQYF,TGTGCCAGCAGTGACTCCCCGCAAGAGACCCAGTACTTC
TRBJ2-1,TRBV6-5,TRBD2,NA,CATRGGGRAFNEQFF,TGTGCCACCAGGGGTGGCGGGAGGGCCTTTAATGAGCAGTTCTTC
TRBJ1-2,TRBV19,NA,NA,CASSPQYNYGYTF,TGTGCCAGTAGTCCCCAGTATAACTATGGCTACACCTTC
TRBJ2-7,TRBV7-8,TRBD2,NA,CASTTKGLAGDEQYF,TGTGCCAGCACCACCAAGGGACTAGCGGGAGACGAGCAGTACTTC
TRBJ2-3,TRBV9,NA,few,CASSVEGRSTDTQYF,TGTGCCAGCAGCGTAGAAGGGAGAAGCACAGATACGCAGTATTTT
TRBJ2-3,TRBV7-9,TRBD2,NA,CASSPGLATDTQYF,TGTGCCAGCAGCCCCGGACTAGCAACAGATACGCAGTATTTT
TRBJ2-1,TRBV28,NA,NA,CASSSTIEQFF,TGTGCCAGCAGTTCGACAATTGAGCAGTTCTTC
TRBJ2-1,TRBV4-1,TRBD2,NA,CASNPGLAGPNNEQFF,TGCGCCAGCAACCCGGGACTAGCGGGACCGAACAATGAGCAGTTCTTC
TRBJ2-7,TRBV2,NA,NA,CASSYSPYEQYF,TGTGCCAGCAGTTATTCTCCCTACGAGCAGTACTTC
TRBJ2-7,TRBV6-1,NA,NA,CASRARAGHYEQYF,TGTGCCAGCAGGGCGAGAGCGGGCCACTACGAGCAGTACTTC
TRBJ1-1,TRBV12-5,TRBD1,NA,CASGLTGRDRRSNTEAFF,TGTGCTAGTGGTTTGACCGGCCGGGACAGGAGGTCGAACACTGAAGCTTTCTTT
TRBJ1-1,TRBV4-1,TRBD1,once,CASSQVPGQGVVNTEAFF,TGCGCCAGCAGCCAAGTGCCGGGACAGGGGGTTGTGAACACTGAAGCTTTCTTT